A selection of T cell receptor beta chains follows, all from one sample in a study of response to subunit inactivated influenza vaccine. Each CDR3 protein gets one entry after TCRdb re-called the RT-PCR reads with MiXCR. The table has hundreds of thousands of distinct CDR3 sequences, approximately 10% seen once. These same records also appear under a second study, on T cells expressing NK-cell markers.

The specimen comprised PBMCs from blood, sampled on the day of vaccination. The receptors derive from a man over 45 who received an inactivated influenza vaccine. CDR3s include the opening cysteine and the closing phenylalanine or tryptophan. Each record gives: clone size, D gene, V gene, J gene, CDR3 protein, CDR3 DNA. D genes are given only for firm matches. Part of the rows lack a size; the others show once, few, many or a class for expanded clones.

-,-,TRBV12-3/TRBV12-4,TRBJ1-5,CASSLSRNHPQHF,TGTGCCAGCAGTTTAAGCCGCAATCACCCCCAGCATTTT
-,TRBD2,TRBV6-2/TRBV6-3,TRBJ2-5,CASSATGGETQYF,TGTGCCAGCAGCGCCACGGGGGGGGAGACCCAGTACTTC
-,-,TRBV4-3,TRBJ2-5,CASSQGTGLAVKTQYF,TGCGCCAGCAGCCAAGGAACGGGACTCGCGGTAAAGACCCAGTACTTC
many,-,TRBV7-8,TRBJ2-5,CASIGVSETQYF,TGTGCCAGCATAGGCGTGTCGGAGACCCAGTACTTC
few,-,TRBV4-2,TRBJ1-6,CASSQDTRVNSPLHF,TGTGCCAGCAGCCAAGATACAAGAGTGAATTCACCCCTCCACTTT
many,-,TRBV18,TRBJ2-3,CASSPMSTDTQYF,TGTGCCAGCTCACCGATGAGCACAGATACGCAGTATTTT
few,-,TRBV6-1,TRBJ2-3,CASSNRGQGTTDTQYF,TGTGCCAGCAGCAACCGGGGCCAGGGGACCACAGATACGCAGTATTTT
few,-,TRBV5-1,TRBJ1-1,CASSLWTTITEAFF,TGCGCCAGCAGCTTGTGGACCACGATAACTGAAGCTTTCTTT
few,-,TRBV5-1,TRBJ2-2,CASSLKTTNTGELFF,TGCGCCAGCAGCTTAAAAACAACGAACACCGGGGAGCTGTTTTTT
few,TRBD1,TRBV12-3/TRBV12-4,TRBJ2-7,CASNNPGQGSEQYF,TGTGCCAGCAATAACCCGGGACAGGGGAGCGAGCAGTACTTC
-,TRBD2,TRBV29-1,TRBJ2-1,CSVETRLAGTEQFF,TGCAGCGTTGAAACCCGACTAGCGGGAACTGAGCAGTTCTTC
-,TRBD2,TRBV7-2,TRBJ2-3,CASSLSGGALDRAQYF,TGTGCCAGCAGCTTAAGCGGGGGGGCCTTAGATAGGGCGCAGTATTTT
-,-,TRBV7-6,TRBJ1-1,CASSPGGVSEAFF,TGTGCCAGCAGCCCGGGGGGGGTCTCTGAAGCTTTCTTT
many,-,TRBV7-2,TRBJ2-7,CASSLAGGGPYYEQYF,TGTGCCAGCAGCTTAGCTGGAGGGGGCCCCTACTACGAGCAGTACTTC
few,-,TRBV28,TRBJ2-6,CASSWAGSGANVLTF,TGTGCCAGCAGTTGGGCTGGCTCTGGGGCCAACGTCCTGACTTTC
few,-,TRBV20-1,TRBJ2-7,CSARDSLAYEQYF,TGCAGTGCTAGAGATAGTCTGGCCTACGAGCAGTACTTC
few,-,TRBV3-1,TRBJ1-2,CASSRGANYGYTF,TGTGCCAGCAGCCGGGGCGCTAACTATGGCTACACCTTC
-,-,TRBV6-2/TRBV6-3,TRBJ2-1,CASRAAYNEQFF,TGTGCCAGCAGGGCAGCCTACAATGAGCAGTTCTTC
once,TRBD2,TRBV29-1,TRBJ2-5,CIPGLAPWETQYF,TGCATCCCGGGACTAGCGCCGTGGGAGACCCAGTACTTC
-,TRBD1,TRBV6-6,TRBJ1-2,CASKGQGAFGYTF,TGTGCCAGTAAGGGACAGGGGGCTTTTGGCTACACCTTC
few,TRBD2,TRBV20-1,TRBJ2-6,CSARDSGGGTSSGANVLTF,TGCAGTGCTAGAGATTCGGGAGGGGGAACTAGCTCTGGGGCCAACGTCCTGACTTTC
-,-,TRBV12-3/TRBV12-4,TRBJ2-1,CASRTYPYNEQFF,TGTGCCAGCAGGACGTACCCCTACAATGAGCAGTTCTTC
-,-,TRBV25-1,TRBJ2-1,CASSDRGLYNEQFF,TGTGCCAGCAGTGATCGCGGACTATACAATGAGCAGTTCTTC
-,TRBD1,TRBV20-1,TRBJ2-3,CSARAGQGTDTQYF,TGCAGTGCTAGGGCCGGACAGGGAACAGATACGCAGTATTTT
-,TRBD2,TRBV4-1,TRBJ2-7,CASSQERTSGGYEQYF,TGCGCCAGCAGCCAAGAGAGGACTAGCGGGGGTTACGAGCAGTACTTC
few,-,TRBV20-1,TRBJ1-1,CSAERDPNTEAFF,TGCAGTGCCGAACGGGACCCGAACACTGAAGCTTTCTTT
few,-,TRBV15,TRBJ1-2,CATSRDRVGSEGYTF,TGTGCCACCAGCAGAGATCGGGTCGGTTCTGAGGGCTACACCTTC
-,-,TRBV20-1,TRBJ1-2,CSARIRDNRNYGYTF,TGCAGTGCTAGAATCCGGGACAATCGTAACTATGGCTACACCTTC
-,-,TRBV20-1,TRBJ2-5,CSARLSGETQYF,TGCAGTGCTCGACTATCTGGGGAGACCCAGTACTTC
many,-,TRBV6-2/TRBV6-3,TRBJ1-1,CASSYWPGAFF,TGTGCCAGCAGTTACTGGCCGGGGGCTTTCTTT
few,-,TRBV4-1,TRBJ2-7,CASSQAPQGSSYEQYF,TGCGCCAGCAGCCAAGCCCCCCAGGGCAGCTCCTACGAGCAGTACTTC
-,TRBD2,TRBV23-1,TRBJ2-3,CASSDGRFTDTQYF,TGCGCCAGCAGTGACGGGAGGTTTACAGATACGCAGTATTTT
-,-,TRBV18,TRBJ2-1,CASSPGSSGAYNEQFF,TGTGCCAGCTCACCAGGGAGTAGCGGAGCCTACAATGAGCAGTTCTTC
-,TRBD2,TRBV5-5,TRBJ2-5,CASSLSGGQRETQYF,TGTGCCAGCAGCTTGTCGGGGGGGCAGAGAGAGACCCAGTACTTC
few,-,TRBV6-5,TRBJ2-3,CASSYSGGVSTDTQYF,TGTGCCAGCAGTTACTCGGGGGGAGTGAGCACAGATACGCAGTATTTT
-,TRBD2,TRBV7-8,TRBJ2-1,CASSPRLAGHDYNEQFF,TGTGCCAGCAGTCCCCGACTAGCGGGCCATGACTACAATGAGCAGTTCTTC
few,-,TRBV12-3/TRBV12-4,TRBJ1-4,CASSNFWRATNEKLFF,TGTGCCAGCAGTAACTTTTGGAGGGCCACTAATGAAAAACTGTTTTTT
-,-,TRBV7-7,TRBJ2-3,CASSLSSLDTQYF,TGTGCCAGCAGCTTATCTTCTTTGGATACGCAGTATTTT
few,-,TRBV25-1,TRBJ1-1,CASSEWGRRDTEAFF,TGTGCCAGCAGTGAATGGGGGAGGAGGGACACTGAAGCTTTCTTT
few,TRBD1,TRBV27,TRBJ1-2,CASSPLTGLYGYTF,TGTGCCAGCAGCCCGCTGACAGGGCTCTATGGCTACACCTTC
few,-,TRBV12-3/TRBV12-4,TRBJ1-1,CASSSRQPNTEAFF,TGTGCCAGCAGTTCACGACAGCCGAACACTGAAGCTTTCTTT
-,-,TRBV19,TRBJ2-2,CASGEFDAGELFF,TGTGCCAGTGGGGAGTTTGATGCCGGGGAGCTGTTTTTT
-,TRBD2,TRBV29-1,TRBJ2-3,CSVEEGTSGNTDTQYF,TGCAGCGTTGAAGAGGGGACTAGCGGAAACACAGATACGCAGTATTTT
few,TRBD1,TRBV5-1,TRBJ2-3,CASTAGTGGPDTQYF,TGCGCCAGCACCGCCGGGACAGGGGGCCCTGATACGCAGTATTTT
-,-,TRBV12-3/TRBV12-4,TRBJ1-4,CASSFWGTNEKLFF,TGTGCCAGCAGTTTTTGGGGGACGAATGAAAAACTGTTTTTT
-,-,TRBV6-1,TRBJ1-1,CASSEQLNTEAFF,TGTGCCAGCAGTGAGCAGCTAAACACTGAAGCTTTCTTT
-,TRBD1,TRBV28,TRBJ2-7,CTIHQTGGRYEQYF,TGTACCATCCATCAGACAGGGGGAAGATACGAGCAGTACTTC
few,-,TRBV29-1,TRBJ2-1,CSDNRPPKFF,TGCAGCGACAACAGGCCGCCCAAGTTCTTC
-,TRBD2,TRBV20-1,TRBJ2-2,CSAGTSPAGELFF,TGCAGTGCAGGGACTAGCCCCGCCGGGGAGCTGTTTTTT
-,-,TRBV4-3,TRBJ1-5,CASSQDYREIQPQHF,TGCGCCAGCAGCCAAGATTACAGGGAGATTCAGCCCCAGCATTTT
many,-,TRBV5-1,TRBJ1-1,CASSRRQAMNTEAFF,TGCGCCAGCAGCAGAAGACAGGCTATGAACACTGAAGCTTTCTTT
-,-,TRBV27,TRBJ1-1,CASSFSHPNTEAFF,TGTGCCAGCAGTTTCTCACACCCGAACACTGAAGCTTTCTTT
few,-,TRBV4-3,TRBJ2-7,CASSPTGGRNEQYF,TGCGCCAGCAGCCCCACCGGGGGGCGAAACGAGCAGTACTTC